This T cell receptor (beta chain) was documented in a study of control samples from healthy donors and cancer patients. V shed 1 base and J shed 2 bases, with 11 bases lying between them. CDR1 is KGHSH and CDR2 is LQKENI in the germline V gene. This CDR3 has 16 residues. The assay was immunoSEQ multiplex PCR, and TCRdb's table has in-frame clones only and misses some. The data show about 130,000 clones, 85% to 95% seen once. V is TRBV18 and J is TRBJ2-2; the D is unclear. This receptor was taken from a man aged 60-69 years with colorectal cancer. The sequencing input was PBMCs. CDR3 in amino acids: CASSPRNDPNTGELFF. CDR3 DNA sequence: TGTGCCAGCTCACCACGAAACGACCCTAACACCGGGGAGCTGTTTTTT.